Below are 23 T cell receptor beta chains sequenced from a single sample in a study of T-cell memory formation after mild COVID-19. Via MiXCR, TCRdb re-called the 5' RACE reads, giving one row per CDR3 protein. The table has over 250,000 distinct CDR3 sequences, approximately 16% seen once; the top ten hold roughly 20%. The sequenced sample was PBMCs or a T cell subset sorted from them (not recorded which). These receptors originate from a man younger than 35 who had mild COVID-19 (a few samples of this study predate the infection). Cell type and time point are not known.

This chain connects TRBV7-2 to TRBJ1-3; D is undetermined. Looked up from germline, CDR1 is SGHTA and CDR2 is FQGNSA. V lost 4 bases and J 8 bases, leaving 9 bases between the germline ends. CDR3 length equals 12 residues. The CDR3 region has the DNA TGTGCCAGCAGCTGGGCAGAGGACACCATATATTTT. This translates into CASSWAEDTIYF.

This clonotype appeared a few times. The rearrangement uses TRBV4-2 and TRBJ1-2; D gene unclear. Germline CDR1 LGHNA, CDR2 YNFKEQ. CDR3 size: 15 residues. V was cut by 0 bases and J by 5 bases, with 13 bases left in between. The CDR3 sequence is CASSQDISGVYGYTF. CDR3 nucleotide sequence: TGTGCCAGCAGCCAAGATATTTCCGGGGTTTATGGCTACACCTTC.

This clonotype was seen a handful of times. The chain joins TRBV11-2 to TRBJ2-5; no reliable D call. Germline CDR1 and CDR2: SGHAT and FQNNGV. This CDR3 region has 16 residues. V was cut by 0 bases and J by 1 base, with 12 bases left in between. CDR3 coding DNA: TGTGCCAGCAGCTTAGAGTATGCCACCACCCAAGAGACCCAGTACTTC. Its translation: CASSLEYATTQETQYF. Filled out from reference TRBV11-2 and TRBJ2-5, the complete variable domain reads EAGVAQSPRYKIIEKRQSVAFWCNPISGHATLYWYQQILGQGPKLLIQFQNNGVVDDSQLPKDRFSAERLKGVDSTLKIQPAKLEDSAVYLCASSLEYATTQETQYFGPGTRLLVL.

V is TRBV5-1 and J is TRBJ1-2; the D is unclear. Germline loops: CDR1 SGHRS, CDR2 YFSETQ. The V end was cut by 5 bases, the J end by 3 bases, with 11 bases between. The CDR3 contains 13 residues. The CDR3 spells CASRSAGDYGYTF. As DNA, the CDR3 is TGCGCCAGCAGGTCTGCGGGTGACTATGGCTACACCTTC.

DNA for the CDR3: TGCAGTGCTAGAGAGACAGGGGCCTACGAGCAGTACGTC. This translates into CSARETGAYEQYV. The rearrangement links TRBV20-1 to TRBJ2-7; 8 bases line up with TRBD1. V lost 0 bases to trimming and J lost 2 bases; unmatched junction nucleotides: 0. The CDR3 spans 13 residues. The germline V gene has CDR1 DFQATT and CDR2 SNEGSKA (reference sequence).

This chain connects TRBV5-1 to TRBJ2-3, with 12 bases aligning to TRBD2. This CDR3 has 14 amino acids. J was trimmed by 5 bases and V by 7 bases; bases with no gene match: 5. Germline CDR1 and CDR2: SGHRS and YFSETQ. This CDR3 is CASSTSGGGDTQYF. The DNA of the CDR3 is TGCGCCAGCTCGACTAGCGGGGGAGGAGATACGCAGTATTTT.

In its sample, this clonotype was seen many times. This chain connects TRBV5-1 to TRBJ1-2; maybe TRBD1 (5 bases). The CDR3 length is 13 residues. The V gene lost 0 bases and the J gene lost 3 bases, with 6 bases spanning the gap. CDR1 and CDR2 (germline): SGHRS, YFSETQ. The CDR3 nucleotides read TGCGCCAGCAGCTTGGAAGGGGACTATGGCTACACCTTC. Translated: CASSLEGDYGYTF.

This clonotype was detected ten times or more. The J gene is TRBJ1-1, the V gene TRBV7-9; the D gene is possibly TRBD1 (5 bases). There are 11 residues in the CDR3. The V end was cut by 6 bases, the J end by 7 bases, with 9 bases between. Germline V gene data show CDR1 as SEHNR and CDR2 as FQNEAQ (reference sequence). The CDR3 spells CASSLGREAFF. The CDR3 DNA follows: TGTGCCAGCAGTTTGGGGCGTGAAGCTTTCTTT.

The V gene is TRBV6-2 or TRBV6-3, the J gene TRBJ2-3; tentative D call: TRBD1 (6 bases). Germline V gene data show CDR1 as MNHEY and CDR2 as SVGEGT. V lost 7 bases and J lost 0, with 14 bases in between. This CDR3 contains 15 residues. The CDR3 loop reads CASKRTETSTDTQYF. CDR3 sequence (DNA): TGTGCCAGCAAAAGGACAGAGACTAGCACAGATACGCAGTATTTT.

The J gene is TRBJ2-4, the V gene TRBV2; D is ambiguous. This CDR3 spans 12 amino acids. V gave up 5 bases and J gave up 10 bases, with 12 bases separating them. Germline-derived CDR1 and CDR2 are SNHLY and FYNNEI. CDR3 in DNA: TGTGCCAGCAGTTTCGAGACGGAAATTCAGTACTTC. Protein product: CASSFETEIQYF.

This clonotype has more than one count but fewer than ten. The CDR3 DNA reads TGTGCCAGCAGCCCAAGACAGGGTAAAAACACTGAAGCTTTCTTT. Residues: CASSPRQGKNTEAFF. The chain is built from TRBV4-2 and TRBJ1-1, with 7 bases lining up with TRBD1. This CDR3 contains 15 residues. Germline CDR1 and CDR2: LGHNA and YNFKEQ. Germline trimming cut 4 bases from V and 2 bases from J; bases unmatched to any gene: 7.

This clonotype occurred many times. This chain uses TRBV7-6 with TRBJ2-2, with D hard to call. The CDR3 spans 14 residues. Germline CDR1 and CDR2: SGHVS and FNYEAQ. V was pared by 1 base and J by 3 bases, with 6 bases between. The CDR3 here is CASSLEVYTGELFF. CDR3 coding DNA: TGTGCCAGCAGCTTAGAGGTCTACACCGGGGAGCTGTTTTTT.

The rearrangement joins TRBV28 to TRBJ2-5, with D possibly being TRBD1 or TRBD2 (6 bases each). Germline CDR1 MDHEN, CDR2 SYDVKM. The CDR3 covers 16 residues. V lost 2 bases and J 4 bases, leaving 17 bases between the germline ends. The CDR3, as DNA: TGTGCCAGCAGTTTAGCTGGGGGGCGGGGTAGAGAGACCCAGTACTTC. This sequence encodes CASSLAGGRGRETQYF.

The V call is TRBV4-1, the J call TRBJ1-4; D gene uncertain. There are 14 residues in the CDR3. Germline V gives CDR1 MGHRA, CDR2 YSYEKL. The V end was cut by 4 bases, the J end by 4 bases, with 10 bases between. The CDR3: CASSPSEINEKLFF. In DNA form, the CDR3 reads TGCGCCAGCAGCCCGTCAGAGATTAATGAAAAACTGTTTTTT.

The rearrangement uses TRBV6-6 and TRBJ1-1; TRBD1 might be the D (6 bases). The CDR3 has 13 amino acids. Looked up from germline, CDR1 is MNHNY and CDR2 is SVGAGI (reference sequence). V dropped 3 bases and J dropped 3 bases, with 8 bases sitting between them. The CDR3 loop is CASSYNRDTEAFF. Written as DNA, the CDR3 is TGTGCCAGCAGTTATAACAGGGACACTGAAGCTTTCTTT.

The chain combines TRBV27 with TRBJ2-1; no firm D call. The CDR3 consists of 13 residues. Germline CDR1 is MNHEY and CDR2 is SMNVEV (reference sequence). Trimming took 6 bases from V and 10 from J, leaving 16 bases between them. This chain's CDR3 is CASSFGRLREQFF. The CDR3 region has the DNA TGTGCCAGCAGCTTTGGGCGCCTCCGGGAGCAGTTCTTC.

The V and J genes are TRBV4-1 and TRBJ2-1; 7 bases are a match to TRBD2. Germline V gives CDR1 MGHRA, CDR2 YSYEKL. Unmatched junction bases numbered 13, after V lost 4 bases and J lost 4 bases. The CDR3 contains 17 residues. The CDR3 protein is CASSRPAGGGLYNEQFF. CDR3 sequence (DNA): TGCGCCAGCAGCCGACCAGCTGGGGGGGGTTTATACAATGAGCAGTTCTTC.

There are a few counts of this clonotype. The rearrangement joins TRBV28 to TRBJ1-2; 7 bases agree with TRBD1. Germline V gene lookup returns CDR1 MDHEN and CDR2 SYDVKM. The CDR3 runs 15 residues. V was clipped by 6 bases and J by 4 bases; unmatched bases: 11. CDR3: CASSPGTALTYGYTF. As DNA, the CDR3 is TGTGCCAGCAGCCCTGGGACAGCTTTAACCTATGGCTACACCTTC.

In its sample, this clonotype was seen a few times. The chain combines TRBV5-1 with TRBJ2-1, with D maybe TRBD2 (5 bases). Germline assignment: CDR1 SGHRS and CDR2 YFSETQ. The V and J ends lost 0 bases and 6 bases respectively, with 13 bases between them. The CDR3 consists of 15 residues. The CDR3 DNA is TGCGCCAGCAGCTTGGGGGCCTTACTAGGCAATGAGCAGTTCTTC. Its protein is CASSLGALLGNEQFF.

Regarding this clonotype: Possible read error: a much larger clone is one base away. This rearrangement joins TRBV5-1 to TRBJ2-3; TRBD2 agrees at 8 bases. This CDR3 spans 16 amino acids. The V gene end was trimmed by 1 base and the J gene end by 6 bases; junction bases not matched to a gene: 10. Germline CDR1 reads SGHRS; CDR2 reads YFSETQ. The CDR3 nucleotides read TGCGCCAGCAGCTTGTCCGGCGGGGGGCCCGTGGATACGCAGTATTTT. Its translation: CASSLSGGGPVDTQYF.

The CDR3 is CASSTRTSYNEQFF. CDR3 coding DNA: TGTGCCAGTAGTACCCGGACCTCCTACAATGAGCAGTTCTTC. This chain links TRBV19 with TRBJ2-1; D remains ambiguous. Germline V lookup: CDR1 LNHDA, CDR2 SQIVND (reference sequence). V was clipped by 4 bases and J by 0 bases, with 7 bases between them. This CDR3 spans 14 amino acids. Looking up the rest from reference TRBV19 and TRBJ2-1 gives the full variable domain: DGGITQSPKYLFRKEGQNVTLSCEQNLNHDAMYWYRQDPGQGLRLIYYSQIVNDFQKGDIAEGYSVSREKKESFPLTVTSAQKNPTAFYLCASSTRTSYNEQFFGPGTRLTVL.

This clonotype was seen a handful of times. This chain uses TRBV20-1 with TRBJ2-5; tentative D call: TRBD1 (5 bases). This CDR3 has 13 residues. V lost 5 bases and J 5 bases, leaving 15 bases between the germline ends. The germline CDR1 and CDR2 sequences are DFQATT and SNEGSKA (reference sequence). CDR3 in amino acids: CSASGPRPETQYF. CDR3 bases: TGCAGTGCTTCAGGGCCCCGACCGGAGACCCAGTACTTC.

The chain has TRBV14 and TRBJ2-3; D is unclear. CDR1 is SGHDN and CDR2 is FVKESK in the germline V gene. This CDR3 is built from 16 residues. V lost 4 bases and J 2 bases, leaving 16 bases between the germline ends. CDR3 amino acids: CASSLAWGSPTDTQYF. In DNA form, the CDR3 reads TGTGCCAGCAGCCTCGCTTGGGGTAGCCCCACAGATACGCAGTATTTT.